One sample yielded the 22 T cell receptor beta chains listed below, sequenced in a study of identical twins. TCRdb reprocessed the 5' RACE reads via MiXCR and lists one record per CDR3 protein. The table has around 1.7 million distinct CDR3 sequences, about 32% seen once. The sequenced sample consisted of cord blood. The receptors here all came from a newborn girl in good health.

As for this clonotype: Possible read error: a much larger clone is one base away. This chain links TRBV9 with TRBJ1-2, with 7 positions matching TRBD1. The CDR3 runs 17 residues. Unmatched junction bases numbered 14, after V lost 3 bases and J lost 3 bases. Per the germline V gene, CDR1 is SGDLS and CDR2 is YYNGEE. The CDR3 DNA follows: TGTGCCAGCAGCGCAAACCCGACAGGGATCGCTGACTATGGCTACACCTTC. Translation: CASSANPTGIADYGYTF.

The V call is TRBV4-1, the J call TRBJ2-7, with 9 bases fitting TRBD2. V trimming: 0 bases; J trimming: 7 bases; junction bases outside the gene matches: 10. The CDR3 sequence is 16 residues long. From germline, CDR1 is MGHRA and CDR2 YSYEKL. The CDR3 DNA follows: TGCGCCAGCAGCCAAGATCCGGTCGGGCTAGCGGGGGAGCAGTACTTC. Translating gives CASSQDPVGLAGEQYF.

Written as DNA, the CDR3 is TGTGCCAGCAGCAAAGAAACGTACGGACAGCATCGGACGAACACTGAAGCTTTCTTT. Its protein is CASSKETYGQHRTNTEAFF. The J gene is TRBJ1-1, the V gene TRBV21-1; the table's D call, TRBD1, has no DNA check behind it. TRBV21-1 is assigned pseudogene status. CDR3 length: 19 amino acids.

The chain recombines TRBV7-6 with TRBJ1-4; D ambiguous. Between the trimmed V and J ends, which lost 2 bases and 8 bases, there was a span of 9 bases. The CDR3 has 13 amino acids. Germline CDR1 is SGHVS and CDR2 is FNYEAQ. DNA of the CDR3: TGTGCCAGCAGCTTACGCCGCCGGGAAAAACTGTTTTTT. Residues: CASSLRRREKLFF.

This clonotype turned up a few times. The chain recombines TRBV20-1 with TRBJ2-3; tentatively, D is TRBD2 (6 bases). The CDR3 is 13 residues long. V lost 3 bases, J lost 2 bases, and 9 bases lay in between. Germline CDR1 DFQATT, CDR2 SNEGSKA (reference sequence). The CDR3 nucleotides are TGCAGTGCTAGCGGGAGAAACACAGATACGCAGTATTTT. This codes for CSASGRNTDTQYF.

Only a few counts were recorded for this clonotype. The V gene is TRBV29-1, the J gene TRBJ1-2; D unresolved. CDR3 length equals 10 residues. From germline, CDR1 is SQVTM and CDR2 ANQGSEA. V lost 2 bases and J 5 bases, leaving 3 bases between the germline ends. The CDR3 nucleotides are TGCAGCGTTGAACTTTATGGCTACACCTTC. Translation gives CSVELYGYTF.

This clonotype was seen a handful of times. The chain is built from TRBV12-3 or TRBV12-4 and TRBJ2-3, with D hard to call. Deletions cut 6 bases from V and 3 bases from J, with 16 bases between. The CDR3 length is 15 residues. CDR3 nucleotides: TGTGCCAGCAGCCCCCTTTGGGGTAGGACAGATACGCAGTATTTT. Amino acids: CASSPLWGRTDTQYF.

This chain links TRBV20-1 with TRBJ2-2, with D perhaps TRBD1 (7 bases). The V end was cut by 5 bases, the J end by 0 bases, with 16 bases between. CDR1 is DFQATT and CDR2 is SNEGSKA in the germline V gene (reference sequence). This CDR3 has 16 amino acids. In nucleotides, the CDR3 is TGCAGTGCTGGGTTGGAGGGGGCTGCGAACACCGGGGAGCTGTTTTTT. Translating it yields CSAGLEGAANTGELFF.

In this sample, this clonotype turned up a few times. The CDR3 sequence is CASSSRREDTGELFF. Written as DNA, the CDR3 is TGTGCCAGCAGTTCGCGGCGGGAGGACACCGGGGAGCTGTTTTTT. The chain joins TRBV12-3 or TRBV12-4 to TRBJ2-2; 8 nucleotides align to TRBD2. CDR3 length: 15 residues. V trimming: 4 bases; J trimming: 3 bases; junction bases outside the gene matches: 4.

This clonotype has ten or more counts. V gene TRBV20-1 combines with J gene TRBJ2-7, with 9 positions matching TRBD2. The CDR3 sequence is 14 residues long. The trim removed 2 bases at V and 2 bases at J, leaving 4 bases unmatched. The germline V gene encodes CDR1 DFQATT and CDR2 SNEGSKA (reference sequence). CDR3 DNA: TGCAGTGCTAGAACTAGCGGGTCGACCTACGAGCAGTACTTC. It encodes CSARTSGSTYEQYF.

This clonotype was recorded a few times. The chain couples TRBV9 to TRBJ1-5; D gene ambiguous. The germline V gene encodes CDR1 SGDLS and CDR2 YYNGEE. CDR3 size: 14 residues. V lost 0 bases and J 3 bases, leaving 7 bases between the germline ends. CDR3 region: CASSVGSLNQPQHF. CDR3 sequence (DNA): TGTGCCAGCAGCGTAGGCAGCCTCAATCAGCCCCAGCATTTT.

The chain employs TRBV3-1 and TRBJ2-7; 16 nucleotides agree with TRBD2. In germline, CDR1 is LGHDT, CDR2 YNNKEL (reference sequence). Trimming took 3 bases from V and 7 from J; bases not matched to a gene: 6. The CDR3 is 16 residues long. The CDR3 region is CASSQGLAGGLDEQYF. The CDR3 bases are TGTGCCAGCAGCCAGGGACTAGCGGGGGGGTTGGATGAGCAGTACTTC.

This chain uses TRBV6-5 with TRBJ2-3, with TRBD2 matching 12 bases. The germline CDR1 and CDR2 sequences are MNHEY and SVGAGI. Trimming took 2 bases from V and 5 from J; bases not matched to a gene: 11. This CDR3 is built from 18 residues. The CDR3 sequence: CASSYRTLASGRGDTQYF. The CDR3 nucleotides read TGTGCCAGCAGTTACCGGACTTTGGCTAGCGGGAGGGGAGATACGCAGTATTTT.

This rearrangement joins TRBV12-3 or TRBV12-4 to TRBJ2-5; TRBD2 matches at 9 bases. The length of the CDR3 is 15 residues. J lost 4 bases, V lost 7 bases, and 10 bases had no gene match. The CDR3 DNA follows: TGTGCCAGCACCTCAGCGCCACTAGCGGGAGAGACCCAGTACTTC. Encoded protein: CASTSAPLAGETQYF.

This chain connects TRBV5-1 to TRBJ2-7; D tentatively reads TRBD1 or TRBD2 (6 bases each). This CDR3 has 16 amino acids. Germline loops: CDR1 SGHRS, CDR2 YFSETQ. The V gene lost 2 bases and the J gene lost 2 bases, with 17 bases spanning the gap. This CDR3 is CASSLGSGAPTYEQYF. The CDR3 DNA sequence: TGCGCCAGCAGCTTAGGGTCGGGGGCTCCTACCTACGAGCAGTACTTC.

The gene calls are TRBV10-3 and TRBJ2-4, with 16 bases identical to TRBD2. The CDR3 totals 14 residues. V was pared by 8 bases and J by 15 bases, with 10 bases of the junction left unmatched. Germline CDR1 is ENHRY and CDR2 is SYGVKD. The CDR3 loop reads CAIGGLAGGSERYF. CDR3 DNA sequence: TGTGCCATCGGGGGACTAGCGGGAGGGAGTGAGCGGTACTTC.

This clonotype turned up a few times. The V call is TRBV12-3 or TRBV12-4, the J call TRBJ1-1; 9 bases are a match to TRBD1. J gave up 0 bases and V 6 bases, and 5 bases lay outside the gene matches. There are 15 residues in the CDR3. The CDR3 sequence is CASRIQGAMNTEAFF. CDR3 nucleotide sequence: TGTGCCAGCAGGATACAGGGGGCAATGAACACTGAAGCTTTCTTT.

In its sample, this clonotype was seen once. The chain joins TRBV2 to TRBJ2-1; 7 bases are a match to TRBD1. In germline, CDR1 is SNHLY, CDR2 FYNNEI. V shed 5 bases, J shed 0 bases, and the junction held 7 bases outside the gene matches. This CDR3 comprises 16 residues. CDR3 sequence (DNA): TGTGCCAGCAGTCGACAGGGCTTTAGCTCCTACAATGAGCAGTTCTTC. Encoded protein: CASSRQGFSSYNEQFF.

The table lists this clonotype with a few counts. The CDR3 region is CASSLAPTTSGTDTQYF. The CDR3 DNA is TGCGCCAGCAGCTTGGCCCCTACGACTAGCGGAACAGATACGCAGTATTTT. The chain carries TRBV5-1 and TRBJ2-3, with 9 bases that match TRBD2. V dropped 0 bases and J dropped 3; count of bases not matched to a gene: 8. The CDR3 consists of 17 residues. Per the germline V gene, CDR1 is SGHRS and CDR2 is YFSETQ. The entire variable domain, with the rest obtained from reference TRBV5-1 and TRBJ2-3, is as follows: KAGVTQTPRYLIKTRGQQVTLSCSPISGHRSVSWYQQTPGQGLQFLFEYFSETQRNKGNFPGRFSGRQFSNSRSEMNVSTLELGDSALYLCASSLAPTTSGTDTQYFGPGTRLTVL.

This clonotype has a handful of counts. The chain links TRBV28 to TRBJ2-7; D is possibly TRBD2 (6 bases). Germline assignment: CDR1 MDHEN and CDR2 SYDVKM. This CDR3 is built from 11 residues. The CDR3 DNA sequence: TGTGTTAGTGGGGGGAACTACGAGCAGTACTTC. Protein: CVSGGNYEQYF.

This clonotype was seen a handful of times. CDR3 protein: CASSEAHRASNQPQHF. The CDR3 DNA reads as TGTGCCAGCAGTGAAGCGCACAGGGCAAGCAATCAGCCCCAGCATTTT. The chain recombines TRBV2 with TRBJ1-5, with TRBD1 as a possible D gene (6 bases). The CDR3 runs to 16 residues. Germline V gene lookup returns CDR1 SNHLY and CDR2 FYNNEI. V lost 0 bases to trimming and J lost 1 base, with 10 bases between them.

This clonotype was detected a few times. As DNA, the CDR3 is TGTGCCAGCAGTTACTATAATTCACCCCTCCACTTT. It is translated as CASSYYNSPLHF. The J gene is TRBJ1-6, the V gene TRBV6-5; D not resolved. The CDR3 length is 12 residues. The ends were cut back, 1 base at V and 5 bases at J, with 0 bases in the middle. Germline V gene sequence: CDR1 MNHEY, CDR2 SVGAGI.